This T cell receptor (beta chain) was identified during a study of regulatory T cells in long-lasting Graves disease. The germline V gene has CDR1 SGHTA and CDR2 FQGTGA. The CDR3 is made up of 19 amino acids. Losses at the gene ends were 3 bases for V and 0 bases for J; bases not matched to a gene: 11. Regarding time point: persistent/refractory GD, antithyroid drugs over 5 years with positive TRAb. The TCR library was prepared using RNA isolated from PBMCs. In its sample, this clonotype was seen a few times. HTBI primers from iRepertoire and Arm-PCR of CDR3 regions yielded the TCR beta libraries. TCRdb analysed the multiplex PCR reads with MiXCR anew, one entry per CDR3 protein. The top ten clones hold about a quarter of a sample with approximately 400,000 distinct CDR3 sequences, 20% to 25% of them seen once.

The clonotype comes from a female donor with Graves disease. The material was peripheral blood mononuclear cells (PBMCs), obtained when the disease was refractory, from a patient treated with antithyroid drugs. The chain recombines TRBV7-3 with TRBJ2-1, with 10 nucleotides matching TRBD2. The CDR3 nucleotides read TGTGCCAGCAGCTTGAGGTCTAGCGGGAGCTACGTCTCCTACAATGAGCAGTTCTTC. Protein sequence: CASSLRSSGSYVSYNEQFF. Full variable domain (remainder filled in from reference TRBV7-3 and TRBJ2-1): GAGVSQTPSNKVTEKGKYVELRCDPISGHTALYWYRQSLGQGPEFLIYFQGTGAADDSGLPNDRFFAVRPEGSVSTLKIQRTERGDSAVYLCASSLRSSGSYVSYNEQFFGPGTRLTVL.